This TCR beta chain was identified in a study of shared clonotypes between healthy human individuals. Terminally differentiated effector memory CD45RA+ cells were left out of the naive CD8 fraction, which was CD45RO-negative and positively selected for CCR7. Once extracted for a subset, genomic DNA was divided evenly among several immunoSEQ plates. Sequencing was performed with immunoSEQ multiplex PCR; in TCRdb, only in-frame clones are kept and a portion is missing. Found here are millions of clones, 85% to 95% of them singletons; the top ten hold more than 0.95%. Germline V gene lookup returns CDR1 SGDLS and CDR2 YYNGEE. Trimming cost V 0 bases and J 1 base, with 7 bases left between them. The CDR3 contains 14 residues. Worth noting for this clone: Other DNA sequences from this sample encode an identical CDR3 as well.

Sequenced material: naive CD8+ T cells sorted from blood. V gene TRBV9 combines with J gene TRBJ1-1, with D unclear. The TCR comes from a young man in good health. The CDR3 sequence is CASSVGRSNTEAFF. The CDR3 DNA is TGTGCCAGCAGCGTAGGGAGATCGAACACTGAAGCTTTCTTT.